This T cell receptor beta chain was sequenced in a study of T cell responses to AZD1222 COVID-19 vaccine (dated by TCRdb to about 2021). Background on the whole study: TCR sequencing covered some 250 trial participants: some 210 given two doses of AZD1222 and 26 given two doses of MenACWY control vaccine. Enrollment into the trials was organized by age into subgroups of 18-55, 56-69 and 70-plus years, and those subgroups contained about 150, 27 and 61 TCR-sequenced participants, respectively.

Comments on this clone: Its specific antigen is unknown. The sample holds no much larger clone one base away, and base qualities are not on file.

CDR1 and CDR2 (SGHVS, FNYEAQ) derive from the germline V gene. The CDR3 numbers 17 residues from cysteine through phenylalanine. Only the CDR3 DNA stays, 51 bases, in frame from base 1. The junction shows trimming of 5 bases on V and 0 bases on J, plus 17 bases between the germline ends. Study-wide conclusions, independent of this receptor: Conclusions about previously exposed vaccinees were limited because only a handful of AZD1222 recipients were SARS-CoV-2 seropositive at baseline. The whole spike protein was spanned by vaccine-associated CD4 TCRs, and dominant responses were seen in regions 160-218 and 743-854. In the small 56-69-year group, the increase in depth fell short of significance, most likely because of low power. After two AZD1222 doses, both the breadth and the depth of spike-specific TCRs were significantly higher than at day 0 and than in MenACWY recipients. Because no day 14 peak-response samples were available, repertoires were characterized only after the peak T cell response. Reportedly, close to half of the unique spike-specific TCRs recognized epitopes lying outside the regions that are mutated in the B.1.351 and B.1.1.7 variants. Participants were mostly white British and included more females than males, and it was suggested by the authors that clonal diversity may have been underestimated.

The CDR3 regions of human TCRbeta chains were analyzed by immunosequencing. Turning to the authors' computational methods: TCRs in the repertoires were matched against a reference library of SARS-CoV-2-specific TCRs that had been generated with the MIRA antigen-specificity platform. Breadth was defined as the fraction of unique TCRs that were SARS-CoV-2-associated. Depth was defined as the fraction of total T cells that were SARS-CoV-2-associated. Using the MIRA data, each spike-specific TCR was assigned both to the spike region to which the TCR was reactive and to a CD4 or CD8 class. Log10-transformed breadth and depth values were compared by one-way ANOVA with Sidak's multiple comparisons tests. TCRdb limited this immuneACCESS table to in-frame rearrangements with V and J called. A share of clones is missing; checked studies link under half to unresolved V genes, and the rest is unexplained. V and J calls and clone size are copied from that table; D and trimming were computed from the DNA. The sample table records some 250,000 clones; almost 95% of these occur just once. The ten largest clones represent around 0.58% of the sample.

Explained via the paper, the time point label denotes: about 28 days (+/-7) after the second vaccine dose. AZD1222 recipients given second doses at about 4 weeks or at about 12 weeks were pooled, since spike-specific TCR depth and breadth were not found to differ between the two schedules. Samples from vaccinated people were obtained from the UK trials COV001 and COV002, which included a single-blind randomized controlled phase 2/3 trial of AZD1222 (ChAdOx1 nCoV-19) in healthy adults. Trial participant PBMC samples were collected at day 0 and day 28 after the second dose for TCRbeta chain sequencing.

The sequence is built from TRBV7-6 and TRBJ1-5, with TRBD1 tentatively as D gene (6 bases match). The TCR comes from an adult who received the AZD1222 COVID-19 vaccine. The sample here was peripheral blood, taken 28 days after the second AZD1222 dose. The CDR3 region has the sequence CASSPTAGTYSNQPQHF. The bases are TGTGCCAGCAGCCCGACGGCCGGGACATATAGCAATCAGCCCCAGCATTTT. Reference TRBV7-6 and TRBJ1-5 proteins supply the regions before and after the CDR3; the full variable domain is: GAGVSQSPRYKVTKRGQDVALRCDPISGHVSLYWYRQALGQGPEFLTYFNYEAQQDKSGLPNDRFSAERPEGSISTLTIQRTEQRDSAMYRCASSPTAGTYSNQPQHFGDGTRLSIL.